These 6 T cell receptor beta chains were all obtained from the same sample, sequenced in a study of blood T cell repertoires in COVID-19. Libraries were prepared by immunoSEQ multiplex PCR; TCRdb keeps only in-frame clonotypes and omits some of them. The profile covers about 200,000 clones, with around 86% appearing a single time and 6.5% to 8.5% taken by the ten largest. Specimen: peripheral blood. These receptors all come from a middle-aged man with acute or convalescent COVID-19.

The chain joins TRBV3-1 (or the pseudogene TRBV3-2) to TRBJ2-2; D is unresolved. The germline V gene encodes CDR1 LGHDT and CDR2 YNNKEL (reference sequence). Trimming removed 1 base at V and 1 base at J, with 16 bases between. The CDR3 length is 18 residues. As DNA, the CDR3 is TGTGCCAGCAGCCAAGTTGAATTTACGACGGGGAACACCGGGGAGCTGTTTTTT. Translating it yields CASSQVEFTTGNTGELFF.

This CDR3 is CASSPRTILTDTQYF. CDR3 DNA: TGCGCCAGCAGCCCCCGGACTATCCTCACAGATACGCAGTATTTT. The genes are TRBV4-3 and TRBJ2-3, with D possibly matching TRBD2 (6 bases). The germline V and J ends were trimmed by 4 bases and 2 bases, with 13 bases remaining between them. CDR1 and CDR2 (germline): LGHNA, YSLEER. The CDR3 spans 15 residues.

This rearrangement joins TRBV7-9 to TRBJ2-7; 7 bases agree with TRBD1. The germline gives CDR1 SEHNR, CDR2 FQNEAQ (reference sequence). The ends lost 1 base at V and 2 bases at J; junction bases unmatched: 5. The CDR3 loop spans 15 amino acids. The CDR3 spells CASSLGGTVTYEQYF. As DNA, the CDR3 is TGTGCCAGCAGCTTAGGGGGGACAGTCACCTACGAGCAGTACTTC.

The CDR3 sequence is CASGGAENTGELFF. CDR3 DNA: TGTGCCAGTGGCGGAGCCGAGAACACCGGGGAGCTGTTTTTT. The chain employs TRBV19 and TRBJ2-2, with D uncertain. Germline CDR1 is LNHDA and CDR2 is SQIVND (reference sequence). The CDR3 runs 14 residues. Trimming pared 8 bases from V and 1 base from J, leaving 11 bases between.

This rearrangement joins TRBV6-5 to TRBJ2-7, with 8 bases matching TRBD2. V trimming: 4 bases; J trimming: 8 bases; junction bases outside the gene matches: 10. The germline V gene has CDR1 MNHEY and CDR2 SVGAGI. The CDR3 sequence is 14 residues long. The chain's CDR3 is CASSLVGGEVKQYF. The CDR3, as DNA: TGTGCCAGCAGTTTGGTCGGGGGGGAAGTAAAGCAGTACTTC.

The chain links TRBV28 to TRBJ2-7; the match to TRBD2 covers 12 bases. Germline-derived CDR1 and CDR2 are MDHEN and SYDVKM. The junction had 5 bases not matched to a gene; V was cut back by 5 bases and J by 3 bases. This CDR3 is 15 amino acids long. The CDR3 sequence: CASSGTSGGLYEQYF. CDR3 coding DNA: TGTGCCAGCAGTGGCACTAGCGGGGGGCTCTACGAGCAGTACTTC.